A selection of T cell receptor beta chains follows, all from one sample in a study of siplizumab effects on memory and regulatory T cells. Data came from immunoSEQ multiplex PCR; TCRdb stores just in-frame clones and leaves some out. The table includes more than 95,000 clones, around 94% detected once. The material sequenced was non-Treg CD4+ T cells sorted from blood. These receptors all come from a human donor in good health. Both conserved end residues are part of each CDR3. The D gene is left open where the match is weak. Expanded clones get a size class; other rows say once, few or many, or leave the size out.

TRBJ2-2,TRBV10-3,.,.,CAISDTRPGELFF,TGTGCCATCAGTGACACACGTCCCGGGGAGCTGTTTTTT
TRBJ2-1,TRBV7-8,.,TRBD2,CASSLGASGSSYNEQFF,TGTGCCAGCAGCTTAGGGGCTAGCGGGAGCTCCTACAATGAGCAGTTCTTC
TRBJ2-2,TRBV5-1,.,.,CASSLEEGRLFF,TGCGCCAGCAGCTTGGAAGAGGGGCGGCTGTTTTTT
TRBJ2-5,TRBV4-2,.,.,CASSPSFGTIETQYF,TGTGCCAGCAGCCCCTCTTTTGGGACAATCGAGACCCAGTACTTC
TRBJ1-3,TRBV7-7,.,.,CASSPKTSVGEGNTIYF,TGTGCCAGCAGCCCGAAGACATCCGTGGGGGAAGGAAACACCATATATTTT
TRBJ2-5,TRBV2,.,TRBD2,CASSTSGGIGGETQYF,TGTGCCAGCAGTACTTCCGGGGGGATCGGTGGAGAGACCCAGTACTTC
TRBJ1-1,TRBV2,.,.,CASIARRTEAFF,TGTGCCAGCATTGCTAGGCGCACTGAAGCTTTCTTT
TRBJ2-7,TRBV10-1,few,.,CARVCEQYF,TGCGCCAGGGTTTGCGAGCAGTACTTC
TRBJ2-3,TRBV5-4,.,.,CASSLSGTRSDTQYF,TGTGCCAGCAGCTTGTCGGGGACAAGATCAGATACGCAGTATTTT
TRBJ1-2,TRBV6-5,.,.,CASRYGVSYGYTF,TGTGCCAGCAGGTACGGGGTCAGCTATGGCTACACCTTC
TRBJ1-1,TRBV6-5,.,.,CASHRGKNTEAFF,TGTGCCAGTCACCGGGGGAAGAACACTGAAGCTTTCTTT
TRBJ2-3,TRBV5-1,.,TRBD2,CASSKGTSGVSTDTQYF,TGCGCCAGCAGCAAAGGGACTAGCGGGGTTAGCACAGATACGCAGTATTTT
TRBJ1-5,TRBV19,.,TRBD1,CASSIGGQSNQPQHF,TGTGCCAGTAGTATAGGGGGACAGTCAAATCAGCCCCAGCATTTT
TRBJ2-3,TRBV6-5,.,.,CASSYSSSETDTQYF,TGTGCCAGCAGTTACTCCTCGTCGGAGACAGATACGCAGTATTTT
TRBJ2-3,TRBV9,.,.,CASSSQASTDTQYF,TGTGCCAGCAGCTCCCAAGCCAGCACAGATACGCAGTATTTT
TRBJ1-1,TRBV6-5,.,.,CASSYTPTGGTEAFF,TGTGCCAGCAGCTACACCCCGACGGGGGGCACTGAAGCTTTCTTT
TRBJ1-6,TRBV2,.,.,CASSLKGSISNSPLHF,TGTGCCAGCAGTCTGAAAGGTTCGATATCGAATTCACCCCTCCACTTT
TRBJ2-1,TRBV9,.,.,CASSLQVHNEQFF,TGTGCCAGCAGCCTACAGGTCCACAATGAGCAGTTCTTC
TRBJ1-1,TRBV19,.,.,CASSIIGTALGEDTEAFF,TGTGCCAGTAGTATTATAGGGACGGCTCTAGGCGAGGACACTGAAGCTTTCTTT
TRBJ2-2,TRBV6-5,.,.,CASSSLQGHTGELFF,TGTGCCAGCAGTTCATTACAGGGTCACACCGGGGAGCTGTTTTTT
TRBJ2-7,TRBV9,.,.,CASSGSGAYEQYF,TGTGCCAGCAGCGGTAGCGGAGCCTACGAGCAGTACTTC
TRBJ2-1,TRBV5-1,.,TRBD2,CASSFAGEYYNEQFF,TGCGCCAGCAGCTTCGCGGGAGAGTACTACAATGAGCAGTTCTTC
TRBJ1-4,TRBV5-8,.,TRBD1,CASSLNIKGQGGEKLFF,TGTGCCAGCAGCTTGAACATCAAGGGACAGGGAGGTGAAAAACTGTTTTTT
TRBJ2-1,TRBV6-5,.,.,CASRHLLQGRMQFF,TGTGCCAGCAGGCACCTCTTACAGGGAAGGATGCAGTTCTTC
TRBJ2-2,TRBV5-1,.,.,CASSLERGSGELFF,TGCGCCAGCAGCTTGGAAAGGGGGAGCGGGGAGCTGTTTTTT
TRBJ1-1,TRBV6-5,.,.,CASSYPGQNTEAFF,TGTGCCAGCAGTTACCCGGGACAAAACACTGAAGCTTTCTTT
TRBJ2-5,TRBV4-1,.,.,CASSQFPGEIQYF,TGCGCCAGCAGCCAATTTCCGGGGGAGATCCAGTACTTC
TRBJ2-2,TRBV5-1,.,TRBD1,CASSLAGTGGYTGELFF,TGCGCCAGCAGCTTGGCCGGGACAGGGGGTTACACCGGGGAGCTGTTTTTT
TRBJ2-1,TRBV4-1,.,TRBD2,CASSRTSGGHYNEQFF,TGCGCCAGCAGCCGGACTAGCGGGGGCCACTACAATGAGCAGTTCTTC
TRBJ2-7,TRBV7-9,.,.,CASSFMAGRDEQYF,TGTGCCAGCAGCTTCATGGCAGGACGGGACGAGCAGTACTTC
TRBJ2-5,TRBV19,.,.,CASSIDPYGGIETQYF,TGTGCCAGTAGTATAGATCCGTATGGGGGGATAGAGACCCAGTACTTC
TRBJ1-2,TRBV2,.,TRBD1,CASIRDRGYGYTF,TGTGCCAGCATTCGGGACAGAGGCTATGGCTACACCTTC
TRBJ1-2,TRBV28,few,.,CASSPTLILSGYTF,TGTGCCAGCAGTCCGACACTCATCCTCTCCGGCTACACCTTC
TRBJ1-1,TRBV5-1,.,.,CASSQGGTVNTEAFF,TGCGCCAGCAGCCAAGGGGGGACGGTCAACACTGAAGCTTTCTTT
TRBJ2-2,TRBV19,.,.,CASSMGDGTGELFF,TGTGCCAGTAGTATGGGGGACGGCACCGGGGAGCTGTTTTTT
TRBJ1-6,TRBV15,.,TRBD1,CATSSDTGGYSPLHF,TGTGCCACCAGCAGCGACACAGGGGGTTACTCACCCCTCCACTTT
TRBJ2-7,TRBV15,.,TRBD2,CATSRVPFGTRRHEQYF,TGTGCCACCAGCAGAGTTCCCTTCGGGACTAGAAGGCACGAGCAGTACTTC
TRBJ1-2,TRBV21-1,.,.,CASSQPRDYGYTF,TGTGCCAGCAGTCAGCCACGGGACTATGGCTACACCTTC
TRBJ1-2,TRBV4-2,.,.,CASSQGDTPGYGYTF,TGTGCCAGCAGCCAAGGGGACACCCCGGGCTATGGCTACACCTTC
TRBJ2-4,TRBV7-9,.,.,CASSSLRTKNIQYF,TGTGCCAGCAGCTCCCTGAGGACCAAAAACATTCAGTACTTC
TRBJ2-2,TRBV19,.,.,CASRDYQNTGELFF,TGTGCCAGTAGGGACTATCAGAACACCGGGGAGCTGTTTTTT
TRBJ2-7,TRBV6-6,.,.,CASSRTAVTYEQYF,TGTGCCAGCAGCCGAACAGCAGTGACCTACGAGCAGTACTTC
TRBJ1-5,TRBV6-5,.,.,CASSYSLTGNQPQHF,TGTGCCAGCAGTTACTCGCTGACAGGAAATCAGCCCCAGCATTTT
TRBJ2-5,TRBV7-9,.,.,CASSFSTLGQETQYF,TGTGCCAGCAGCTTTTCCACCTTGGGGCAAGAGACCCAGTACTTC